One and the same sample provided the 21 T cell receptor beta chains below, sequenced in a study of blood T cell repertoires in COVID-19. Clones were sequenced by immunoSEQ multiplex PCR, and TCRdb holds only the in-frame ones, with some missing. The sample lists more than 45,000 clones, approximately 81% occurring once. Material: peripheral blood. These TCRs come from a man aged 35-49 years with active COVID-19.

Only a few counts were recorded for this clone. The chain is built from TRBV5-1 and TRBJ2-3; D not certain. The germline V and J ends were trimmed by 0 bases and 1 base, with 9 bases remaining between them. Germline assignment: CDR1 SGHRS and CDR2 YFSETQ. The CDR3 loop spans 15 amino acids. The CDR3 DNA reads as TGCGCCAGCAGCTTGGGGGCCCAGGGCACAGATACGCAGTATTTT. This gives the protein CASSLGAQGTDTQYF.

V is TRBV2 and J is TRBJ1-1, with D maybe TRBD1 (6 bases). Trimming removed 7 bases from V and 5 bases from J, with 17 bases in between. Germline CDR1 SNHLY, CDR2 FYNNEI. CDR3 length equals 14 residues. The CDR3 DNA follows: TGTGCCAGCACATCTGGGGGCAGGGCGACTGAAGCTTTCTTT. Its translation: CASTSGGRATEAFF.

In this sample, this clone turned up once. The chain couples TRBV7-8 to TRBJ1-1; D gene uncertain. This CDR3 has 13 residues. Germline V gene sequence: CDR1 SGHVS, CDR2 FQNEAQ. V was cut by 0 bases and J by 11 bases, with 13 bases left in between. For the CDR3, the DNA is TGTGCCAGCAGCTTAGCGCAACCAGGTGGGGCTTTCTTT. This translates into CASSLAQPGGAFF.

The rearrangement uses TRBV30 and TRBJ1-4; TRBD1 might be the D (5 bases). Trimming stripped 6 bases from V and 0 bases from J, with 11 bases between. The V gene's germline CDR1 is GTSNPN and CDR2 SVGIG (reference sequence). The length of the CDR3 is 14 residues. The CDR3 protein is CACPQDATNEKLFF. The CDR3 DNA follows: TGTGCCTGCCCACAGGATGCAACTAATGAAAAACTGTTTTTT.

The chain joins TRBV27 to TRBJ2-1; 9 bases match TRBD1. Germline V lookup: CDR1 MNHEY, CDR2 SMNVEV (reference sequence). CDR3 size: 16 residues. The junction had 11 bases not matched to a gene; V was cut back by 8 bases and J by 3 bases. CDR3 nucleotide sequence: TGTGCCAGCCGCAAGGTACAGGGGGCCCACTACAATGAGCAGTTCTTC. Translation gives CASRKVQGAHYNEQFF.

The chain joins TRBV19 to TRBJ2-1; D not certain. The V and J ends lost 5 bases and 0 bases respectively, with 17 bases between them. The germline CDR1 and CDR2 sequences are LNHDA and SQIVND (reference sequence). CDR3 length: 17 residues. CDR3 sequence reads: CASSPIPGSRSYNEQFF. DNA of the CDR3: TGTGCCAGTAGTCCAATCCCCGGTTCGCGCTCCTACAATGAGCAGTTCTTC.

The chain has TRBV4-2 and TRBJ2-3; D perhaps matches TRBD2 (6 bases). Per germline, CDR1 LGHNA and CDR2 YNFKEQ. Trimming cost V 0 bases and J 1 base, with 14 bases left between them. The CDR3 extends over 17 amino acids. CDR3 DNA: TGTGCCAGCAGCCAAGATGGAGGGGTATGGGGCACAGATACGCAGTATTTT. Its protein product is CASSQDGGVWGTDTQYF.

This chain connects TRBV7-3 to TRBJ2-5; D is perhaps TRBD1 (6 bases). The CDR3 consists of 14 residues. CDR1 and CDR2 (germline): SGHTA, FQGTGA. V lost 3 bases and J lost 5, with 13 bases in between. CDR3 in amino acids: CASSLDSRPETQYF. For the CDR3, the DNA is TGTGCCAGCAGCTTGGACAGTCGTCCCGAGACCCAGTACTTC.

V usage is TRBV19 and J usage is TRBJ1-2, with TRBD1 matching over 7 bases. Germline V gene sequence: CDR1 LNHDA, CDR2 SQIVND (reference sequence). The CDR3 runs 14 residues. The junction had 10 bases not matched to a gene; V was cut back by 7 bases and J by 5 bases. This chain's CDR3 is CASNTLSGGYGYTF. Written as DNA, the CDR3 is TGTGCCAGTAACACCCTTTCAGGGGGGTATGGCTACACCTTC.

V usage is TRBV5-1 and J usage is TRBJ2-3; TRBD2 aligns across 8 bases. CDR3 length equals 16 residues. Trimming at V came to 3 bases and at J to 1 base, leaving 7 bases not matched to a gene. CDR1 and CDR2 (germline): SGHRS, YFSETQ. The CDR3 DNA is TGCGCCAGCAGCTCTCAGACTAGCGTAGGCACAGATACGCAGTATTTT. Amino acid sequence: CASSSQTSVGTDTQYF. The whole variable domain, remainder taken from reference TRBV5-1 and TRBJ2-3, is KAGVTQTPRYLIKTRGQQVTLSCSPISGHRSVSWYQQTPGQGLQFLFEYFSETQRNKGNFPGRFSGRQFSNSRSEMNVSTLELGDSALYLCASSSQTSVGTDTQYFGPGTRLTVL.

This chain joins TRBV6-6 and TRBJ2-7, with D maybe TRBD1 (5 bases). The CDR3 covers 14 residues. Trimming took 7 bases from V and 2 from J, leaving 15 bases between them. Germline assignment: CDR1 MNHNY and CDR2 SVGAGI (reference sequence). CDR3 in DNA: TGTGCCAGCACCCCAACAGGAATCCCCTACGAGCAGTACTTC. Amino acids: CASTPTGIPYEQYF.

This clone was recorded only once. V usage is TRBV11-2 and J usage is TRBJ2-1; D might be TRBD1 (5 bases). V shed 4 bases and J shed 9 bases, with 16 bases lying between them. CDR1 and CDR2 from the germline V gene are SGHAT and FQNNGV. CDR3 size: 14 residues. CDR3 nucleotides: TGTGCCAGCAGCTACGGACACGGCCGAGGTGAGCAGTTCTTC. This translates into CASSYGHGRGEQFF.

The chain has TRBV19 and TRBJ2-7, with D maybe TRBD2 (5 bases). The CDR3 is made up of 15 amino acids. In germline, CDR1 is LNHDA, CDR2 SQIVND (reference sequence). With 6 bases removed from V and 5 bases from J, the gap between germline ends came to 20 bases. CDR3 nucleotides: TGTGCCAGTAGGCCAGGACGGGGATTTCTCGACGAGCAGTACTTC. As protein: CASRPGRGFLDEQYF.

The V gene is TRBV7-3, the J gene TRBJ2-1, with D maybe TRBD2 (6 bases). CDR1 and CDR2 from the germline V gene are SGHTA and FQGTGA. The CDR3 loop spans 18 amino acids. V was clipped by 2 bases and J by 0 bases, with 17 bases between them. In nucleotides, the CDR3 is TGTGCCAGCAGCTTATTCGGGGGAGACACGAGCTCCTACAATGAGCAGTTCTTC. Amino acids: CASSLFGGDTSSYNEQFF.

The chain carries TRBV11-2 and TRBJ1-2; D is unresolved. Germline values: CDR1 SGHAT, CDR2 FQNNGV. The CDR3 is 14 amino acids. The V end lost 5 bases, the J end lost 1 base, and 11 bases lay between the germline ends. The CDR3 DNA follows: TGTGCCAGCAGCCCCTCCAGGTTTAACTATGGCTACACCTTC. Translating gives CASSPSRFNYGYTF. Complete variable domain (other parts from reference TRBV11-2 and TRBJ1-2): EAGVAQSPRYKIIEKRQSVAFWCNPISGHATLYWYQQILGQGPKLLIQFQNNGVVDDSQLPKDRFSAERLKGVDSTLKIQPAKLEDSAVYLCASSPSRFNYGYTFGSGTRLTVV.

About this clone: Other DNA sequences of this sample code for an identical CDR3. The chain couples TRBV6-5 to TRBJ1-4; D not resolved. V lost 6 bases and J lost 0, with 8 bases in between. The germline V gene encodes CDR1 MNHEY and CDR2 SVGAGI. This CDR3 region has 14 residues. CDR3 sequence (DNA): TGTGCCAGCAGAGATCGAGCAACTAATGAAAAACTGTTTTTT. Protein: CASRDRATNEKLFF.

The rearrangement links TRBV19 to TRBJ1-2; 8 bases agree with TRBD1. Trimming removed 3 bases from V and 8 bases from J; junction bases left unmatched: 5. The CDR3 is made up of 13 amino acids. Germline values: CDR1 LNHDA, CDR2 SQIVND (reference sequence). The CDR3 loop reads CASSIGQGDGYTF. The CDR3 nucleotides read TGTGCCAGTAGTATCGGACAGGGTGACGGCTACACCTTC.

This sequence joins TRBV5-1 and TRBJ2-7, with D perhaps TRBD1 (6 bases). Germline V gene sequence: CDR1 SGHRS, CDR2 YFSETQ. Trimming took off 6 bases at V and 2 bases at J, with 18 bases between the two ends. The CDR3 is 15 residues long. The CDR3 coding sequence is TGCGCCAGCACTGCCTCGGGGACAACAACCTACGAGCAGTACTTC. As protein: CASTASGTTTYEQYF.

This clone was seen only a few times. The chain combines TRBV28 with TRBJ2-6; possible D gene TRBD2, 5 bases. This CDR3 spans 16 amino acids. CDR1 and CDR2 (germline): MDHEN, SYDVKM. With 4 bases removed from V and 0 bases from J, the gap between germline ends came to 10 bases. CDR3 loop: CASSSVGDSGANVLTF. The CDR3 DNA is TGTGCCAGCAGTTCTGTGGGAGACTCTGGGGCCAACGTCCTGACTTTC.

This clone was detected once. The chain couples TRBV28 to TRBJ2-6; D gene uncertain. The CDR3 runs 14 residues. The V end was cut by 7 bases, the J end by 2 bases, with 9 bases between. Germline values: CDR1 MDHEN, CDR2 SYDVKM. Written as DNA, the CDR3 is TGTGCCAGCAATGCAGGCACTGGGGCCAACGTCCTGACTTTC. Encoded protein: CASNAGTGANVLTF.

The chain combines TRBV6-5 with TRBJ1-5; 11 positions match TRBD1. The CDR3 length is 15 residues. V lost 10 bases, J lost 4 bases, and 9 bases stayed unmatched. CDR1 and CDR2 from the germline V gene are MNHEY and SVGAGI. CDR3 in amino acids: CATRGQGGGNQPQHF. CDR3 coding DNA: TGTGCCACCAGGGGACAGGGGGGTGGAAATCAGCCCCAGCATTTT.